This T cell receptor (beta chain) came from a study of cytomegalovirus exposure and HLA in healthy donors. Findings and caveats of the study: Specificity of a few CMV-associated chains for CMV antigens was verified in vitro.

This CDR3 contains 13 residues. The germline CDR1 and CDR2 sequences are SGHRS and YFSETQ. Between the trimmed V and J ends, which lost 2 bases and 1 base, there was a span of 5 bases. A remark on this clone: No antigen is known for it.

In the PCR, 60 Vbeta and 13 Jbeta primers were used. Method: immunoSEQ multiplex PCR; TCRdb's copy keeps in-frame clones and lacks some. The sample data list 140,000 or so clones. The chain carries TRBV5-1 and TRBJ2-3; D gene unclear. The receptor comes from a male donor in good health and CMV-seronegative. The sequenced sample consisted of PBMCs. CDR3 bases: TGCGCCAGCAGCTTAACAGGCACAGATACGCAGTATTTT. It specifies CASSLTGTDTQYF.